A single sample is the source of the 8 T cell receptor beta chains below, sequenced in a study of CD8 T cells in Susac syndrome. The RNA input was roughly 0.45 to 1 ug, and it was reverse transcribed with random hexamers. MiXCR, applied by TCRdb to the immunoSEQ multiplex PCR reads, yields one record per CDR3 protein. The table records approximately 220,000 distinct CDR3 sequences, more than 85% of them present only once. The sequenced sample consisted of CD4+ T cells from PBMCs. All receptors derive from a human donor with multiple sclerosis.

V gene TRBV3-1 combines with J gene TRBJ1-6; no clear D. This CDR3 has 18 amino acids. V was clipped by 6 bases and J by 0 bases, with 18 bases between them. Per the germline V gene, CDR1 is LGHDT and CDR2 is YNNKEL (reference sequence). This CDR3 reads CASSRLGSSSSYNSPLHF. The CDR3 DNA follows: TGTGCCAGCAGTAGACTGGGGAGTTCTAGCTCCTATAATTCACCCCTCCACTTT.

The chain has TRBV29-1 and TRBJ1-2, with no clear D. Trimming shortened V by 7 bases and J by 8 bases, and 14 bases separated the two germline ends. Germline values: CDR1 SQVTM, CDR2 ANQGSEA. This CDR3 has 11 amino acids. The CDR3: CSAEESTGYTF. For the CDR3, the DNA is TGCAGCGCCGAGGAATCGACAGGCTACACCTTC. The full variable domain, in which reference TRBV29-1 and TRBJ1-2 provide the parts outside the CDR3, is SAVISQKPSRDICQRGTSLTIQCQVDSQVTMMFWYRQQPGQSLTLIATANQGSEATYESGFVIDKFPISRPNLTFSTLTVSNMSPEDSSIYLCSAEESTGYTFGSGTRLTVV.

CDR3 amino acids: CASRPLLGRGTEAFF. The CDR3, as DNA: TGCGCCAGCAGGCCTTTACTGGGGAGGGGAACTGAAGCTTTCTTT. The chain joins TRBV23-1 to TRBJ1-1; the D gene is possibly TRBD1 (5 bases). TRBV23-1 is an open reading frame whose function is uncertain. V lost 6 bases and J lost 5, with 19 bases in between. There are 15 residues in the CDR3.

This chain uses TRBV3-1 with TRBJ2-3; 7 positions agree with TRBD1. Germline V gene sequence: CDR1 LGHDT, CDR2 YNNKEL (reference sequence). Germline trimming cut 3 bases from V and 10 bases from J; bases unmatched to any gene: 4. The CDR3 is made up of 12 amino acids. The CDR3 sequence: CASSQTGRPQYF. Here the CDR3 DNA reads TGTGCCAGCAGCCAGACAGGGAGACCGCAGTATTTT.

The chain uses TRBV29-1 and TRBJ2-6, with D tentatively TRBD2 (6 bases). Germline V gene data show CDR1 as SQVTM and CDR2 as ANQGSEA. The CDR3 is 14 residues long. Trimming removed 4 bases at V and 3 bases at J, with 10 bases between. In DNA, the CDR3 is TGCAGCGTTGGGGGGGAAAGTGGGGCCAACGTCCTGACTTTC. As protein: CSVGGESGANVLTF.

This clonotype was detected only once. V usage is TRBV4-2 and J usage is TRBJ2-1; D gene ambiguous. The V end lost 7 bases, the J end lost 0 bases, and 7 bases lay between the germline ends. The CDR3 is 13 amino acids. Germline CDR1 and CDR2: LGHNA and YNFKEQ. CDR3: CASKAVSYNEQFF. CDR3 sequence (DNA): TGTGCCAGCAAGGCGGTCTCCTACAATGAGCAGTTCTTC.

V and J are TRBV7-9 and TRBJ1-4, with TRBD1 matching 7 bases. The germline gives CDR1 SEHNR, CDR2 FQNEAQ (reference sequence). This CDR3 is built from 14 residues. The V and J ends lost 6 bases and 5 bases, in that order; junction bases with no gene match: 6. This CDR3 reads CASSLRGQNEKLFF. CDR3 DNA sequence: TGTGCCAGCAGTCTTAGGGGACAGAATGAAAAACTGTTTTTT.

This clonotype was observed a handful of times. The rearrangement joins TRBV6-1 to TRBJ1-6; unclear D gene. This CDR3 comprises 12 residues. Germline loops: CDR1 MNHNS, CDR2 SASEGT. V shed 3 bases and J shed 9 bases, with 6 bases lying between them. The CDR3 coding sequence is TGTGCCAGCAGTGACAGGATTTCACCCCTCCACTTT. It translates to CASSDRISPLHF.